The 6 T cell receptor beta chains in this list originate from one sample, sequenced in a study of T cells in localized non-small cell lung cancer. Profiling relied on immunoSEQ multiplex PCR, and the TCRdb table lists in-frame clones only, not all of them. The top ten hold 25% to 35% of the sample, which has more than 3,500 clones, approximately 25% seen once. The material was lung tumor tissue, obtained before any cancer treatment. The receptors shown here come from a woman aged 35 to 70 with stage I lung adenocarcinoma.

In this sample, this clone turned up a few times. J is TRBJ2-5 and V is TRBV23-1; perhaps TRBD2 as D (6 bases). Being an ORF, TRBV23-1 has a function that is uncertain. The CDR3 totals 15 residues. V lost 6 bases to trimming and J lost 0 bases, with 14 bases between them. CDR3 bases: TGCGCCAGCAGCCAACGGGGGAGGTACCAAGAGACCCAGTACTTC. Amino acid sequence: CASSQRGRYQETQYF.

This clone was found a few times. CDR3 sequence reads: CASSYANYNEQFF. The CDR3 bases are TGTGCCAGCAGTTACGCAAACTACAATGAGCAGTTCTTC. The chain links TRBV6-8 to TRBJ2-1; D remains unclear. The V and J ends lost 2 bases and 3 bases respectively, with 5 bases between them. Germline CDR1 and CDR2: MNHGY and SAAAGT. The CDR3 covers 13 residues.

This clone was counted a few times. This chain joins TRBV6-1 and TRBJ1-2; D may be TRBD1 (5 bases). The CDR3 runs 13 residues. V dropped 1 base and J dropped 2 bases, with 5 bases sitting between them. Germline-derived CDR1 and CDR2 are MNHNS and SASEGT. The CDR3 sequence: CASSEGGNYGYTF. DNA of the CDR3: TGTGCCAGCAGTGAAGGGGGCAACTATGGCTACACCTTC.

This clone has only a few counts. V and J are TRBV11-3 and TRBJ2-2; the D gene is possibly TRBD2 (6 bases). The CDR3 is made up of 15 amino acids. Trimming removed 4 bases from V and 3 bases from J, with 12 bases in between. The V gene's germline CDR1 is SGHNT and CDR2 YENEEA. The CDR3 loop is CASSWRGHYTGELFF. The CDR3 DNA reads TGTGCCAGCAGCTGGAGGGGCCACTACACCGGGGAGCTGTTTTTT.

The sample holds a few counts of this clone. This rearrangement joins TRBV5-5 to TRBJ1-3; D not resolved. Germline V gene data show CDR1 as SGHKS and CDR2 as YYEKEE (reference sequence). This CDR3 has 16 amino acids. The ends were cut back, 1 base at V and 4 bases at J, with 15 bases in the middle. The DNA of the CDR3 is TGTGCCAGCAGCTTGTCCCCAAGACCCCGGGGAAACACCATATATTTT. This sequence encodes CASSLSPRPRGNTIYF. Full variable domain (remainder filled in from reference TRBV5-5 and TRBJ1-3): DAGVTQSPTHLIKTRGQQVTLRCSPISGHKSVSWYQQVLGQGPQFIFQYYEKEERGRGNFPDRFSARQFPNYSSELNVNALLLGDSALYLCASSLSPRPRGNTIYFGEGSWLTVV.

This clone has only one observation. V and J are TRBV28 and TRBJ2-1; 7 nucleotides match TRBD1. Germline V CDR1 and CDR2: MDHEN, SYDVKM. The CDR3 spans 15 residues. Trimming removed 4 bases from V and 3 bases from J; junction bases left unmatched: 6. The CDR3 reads CASSSGQAHYNEQFF. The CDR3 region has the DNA TGTGCCAGCAGTTCCGGACAGGCGCACTACAATGAGCAGTTCTTC.